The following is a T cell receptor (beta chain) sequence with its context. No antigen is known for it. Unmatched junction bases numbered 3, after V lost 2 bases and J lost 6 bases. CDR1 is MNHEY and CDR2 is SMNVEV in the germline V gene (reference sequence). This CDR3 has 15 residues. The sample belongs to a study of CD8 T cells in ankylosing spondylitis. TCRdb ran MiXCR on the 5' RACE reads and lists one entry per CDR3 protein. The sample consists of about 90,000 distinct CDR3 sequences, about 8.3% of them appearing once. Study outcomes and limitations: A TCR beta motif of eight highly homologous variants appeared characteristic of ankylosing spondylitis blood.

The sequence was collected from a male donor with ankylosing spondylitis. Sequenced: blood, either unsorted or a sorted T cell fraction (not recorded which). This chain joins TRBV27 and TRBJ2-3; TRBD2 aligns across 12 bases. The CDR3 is CASSLLAGGVDTQYF. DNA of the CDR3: TGTGCCAGCAGTTTACTAGCGGGAGGGGTGGATACGCAGTATTTT.